The next 23 T cell receptor beta chains were all read from a single sample in a study of blood T cell repertoires in COVID-19. Libraries were prepared by immunoSEQ multiplex PCR; TCRdb keeps only in-frame clonotypes and omits some of them. The sample holds roughly 160,000 clones, roughly nine tenths seen once. Source material: PBMCs or T cells enriched from blood (not recorded which). Source of these receptors: a woman between 45 and 60 years old who had recovered from COVID-19.

V usage is TRBV5-6 and J usage is TRBJ2-7; 16 nucleotides agree with TRBD2. The CDR3 is made up of 17 amino acids. Germline CDR1 SGHDT, CDR2 YYEEEE. The V segment lost 0 bases and the J segment 3 bases; nucleotides outside the gene matches: 3. The CDR3 is CASSLAGTSGRVYEQYF. DNA for the CDR3: TGTGCCAGCAGCTTGGCGGGGACTAGCGGGAGGGTCTACGAGCAGTACTTC.

The sample holds one count of this clone. The chain carries TRBV4-1 and TRBJ2-7; TRBD2 aligns across 9 bases. CDR1 is MGHRA and CDR2 is YSYEKL in the germline V gene. Trimming removed 5 bases from V and 0 bases from J; junction bases left unmatched: 5. The CDR3 loop spans 15 amino acids. The CDR3 here is CASSGLAGSSYEQYF. The CDR3 DNA follows: TGCGCCAGCAGCGGGCTAGCGGGAAGCTCCTACGAGCAGTACTTC.

The V and J genes are TRBV6-1 and TRBJ2-7, with a tentative D call TRBD1 (6 bases). The germline gives CDR1 MNHNS, CDR2 SASEGT. The length of the CDR3 is 14 residues. The V gene lost 2 bases and the J gene lost 0 bases, with 8 bases spanning the gap. CDR3: CASSERTASYEQYF. In DNA form, the CDR3 reads TGTGCCAGCAGTGAAAGGACAGCCTCCTACGAGCAGTACTTC.

This rearrangement joins TRBV5-1 to TRBJ1-3; 10 bases are shared with TRBD1. Germline CDR1 SGHRS, CDR2 YFSETQ. The CDR3 is 15 amino acids. V was pared by 4 bases and J by 4 bases, with 5 bases of the junction left unmatched. CDR3: CASSRQGAVGNTIYF. The CDR3 nucleotides read TGCGCCAGCAGCAGACAGGGGGCGGTCGGAAACACCATATATTTT.

The chain joins TRBV7-2 to TRBJ1-5; D gene unclear. In germline, CDR1 is SGHTA, CDR2 FQGNSA. The V end lost 5 bases, the J end lost 0 bases, and 11 bases lay between the germline ends. The length of the CDR3 is 15 residues. In nucleotides, the CDR3 is TGTGCCAGCAGCCGTACACCTTATAGCAATCAGCCCCAGCATTTT. It encodes CASSRTPYSNQPQHF. The full variable domain, its missing parts supplied by reference TRBV7-2 and TRBJ1-5, is GAGVSQSPSNKVTEKGKDVELRCDPISGHTALYWYRQSLGQGLEFLIYFQGNSAPDKSGLPSDRFSAERTGGSVSTLTIQRTQQEDSAVYLCASSRTPYSNQPQHFGDGTRLSIL.

The CDR3 DNA reads TGTGCCAGCAGGACCACAGGGGGCACTGAAGCTTTCTTT. Translated: CASRTTGGTEAFF. This chain links TRBV12-3 or TRBV12-4 with TRBJ1-1, with 8 positions matching TRBD1. Unmatched junction bases numbered 4, after V lost 6 bases and J lost 4 bases. The CDR3 contains 13 residues.

This rearrangement joins TRBV7-2 to TRBJ1-4; 8 bases map to TRBD1. The CDR3 is made up of 14 amino acids. V lost 4 bases and J lost 8; bases outside the gene matches: 6. Germline CDR1 SGHTA, CDR2 FQGNSA. In DNA form, the CDR3 reads TGTGCCAGCAGCTCCGGGACAGGTCACGAAAAACTGTTTTTT. Protein product: CASSSGTGHEKLFF.

The rearrangement joins TRBV6-4 to TRBJ1-1; 9 bases fit TRBD1. This CDR3 spans 16 amino acids. V shed 0 bases and J 6 bases; nucleotides not matched to a gene: 8. Germline lookup yields CDR1 MRHNA and CDR2 SNTAGT. This CDR3 is CASSDSMGTGKSEAFF. The DNA for the CDR3 is TGTGCCAGCAGTGACTCGATGGGGACAGGGAAATCTGAAGCTTTCTTT.

The J gene is TRBJ1-4, the V gene TRBV18; D is ambiguous. V was cut by 5 bases and J by 14 bases, with 15 bases left in between. The germline CDR1 and CDR2 sequences are KGHSH and LQKENI. The CDR3 length is 12 residues. CDR3 sequence: CASSEGSRGLFF. CDR3 sequence (DNA): TGTGCCAGCTCAGAGGGATCACGAGGGCTGTTTTTT.

This rearrangement joins TRBV5-1 to TRBJ2-3; 7 bases are shared with TRBD1. The J segment lost 4 bases and the V segment lost 4 bases, leaving 6 bases of the junction unmatched. Looked up from germline, CDR1 is SGHRS and CDR2 is YFSETQ. This CDR3 is built from 14 residues. The CDR3 region has the DNA TGCGCCAGCAGCCGAGACGACAGGGCAGATACGCAGTATTTT. Protein: CASSRDDRADTQYF.

The genes are TRBV7-2 and TRBJ2-7; tentatively, D is TRBD2 (6 bases). The CDR3 contains 15 residues. Germline CDR1 is SGHTA and CDR2 is FQGNSA. The V and J ends lost 3 bases and 0 bases respectively, with 12 bases between them. CDR3 nucleotide sequence: TGTGCCAGCAGCTTCCGACTAGGTGGCTCCTACGAGCAGTACTTC. This encodes CASSFRLGGSYEQYF.

The chain uses TRBV5-4 and TRBJ2-7, with D unclear. The CDR3 sequence is 15 residues long. Germline V gives CDR1 SGHNT, CDR2 YYREEE (reference sequence). The ends were cut back, 0 bases at V and 2 bases at J, with 12 bases in the middle. The CDR3, as DNA: TGTGCCAGCAGCTTGGGTCCACTTTATCCCTACGAGCAGTACTTC. It yields the protein CASSLGPLYPYEQYF.

The chain links TRBV2 to TRBJ2-7, with TRBD2 matching 7 bases. Unmatched junction bases numbered 6, after V lost 3 bases and J lost 4 bases. The CDR3 runs 14 residues. The germline CDR1 and CDR2 sequences are SNHLY and FYNNEI. CDR3 bases: TGTGCCAGCAGTGAGGGCGGGAGACTGTACGAGCAGTACTTC. Its translation: CASSEGGRLYEQYF.

This chain links TRBV5-1 with TRBJ2-5; 14 bases map to TRBD2. This CDR3 spans 18 amino acids. The germline V gene encodes CDR1 SGHRS and CDR2 YFSETQ. The V gene end was trimmed by 4 bases and the J gene end by 5 bases; junction bases not matched to a gene: 13. The CDR3 here is CASSSLTSGRASLETQYF. The CDR3 DNA follows: TGCGCCAGCAGCAGTCTGACTAGCGGGAGGGCCTCGCTGGAGACCCAGTACTTC.

V gene TRBV6-5 combines with J gene TRBJ1-5; D unclear. The germline V gene has CDR1 MNHEY and CDR2 SVGAGI. This CDR3 region has 16 residues. With 4 bases removed from V and 2 bases from J, the gap between germline ends came to 15 bases. The CDR3 nucleotides are TGTGCCAGCAGTTCCCTGCGTTCGGGAGGCAATCAGCCCCAGCATTTT. Its protein product is CASSSLRSGGNQPQHF.

The chain combines TRBV7-9 with TRBJ1-1; no clear D. The CDR3 totals 14 residues. Germline assignment: CDR1 SEHNR and CDR2 FQNEAQ (reference sequence). V shed 0 bases and J shed 2 bases, with 7 bases lying between them. This CDR3 reads CASSLAFGNTEAFF. The CDR3 DNA sequence: TGTGCCAGCAGCTTAGCTTTCGGTAACACTGAAGCTTTCTTT.

This chain links TRBV28 with TRBJ2-7, with 10 nucleotides matching TRBD2. Germline V gene lookup returns CDR1 MDHEN and CDR2 SYDVKM. This CDR3 contains 15 residues. V trimming: 4 bases; J trimming: 0 bases; junction bases outside the gene matches: 3. In DNA, the CDR3 is TGTGCCAGCAGTTCGACTAGCGGGTTCTCCTACGAGCAGTACTTC. Its translation: CASSSTSGFSYEQYF.

The rearrangement links TRBV2 to TRBJ2-2; 9 bases are shared with TRBD1. J lost 6 bases, V lost 4 bases, and 3 bases had no gene match. CDR1 SNHLY and CDR2 FYNNEI come from the germline V gene. The CDR3 totals 14 residues. CDR3 loop: CASSATGGPGELFF. DNA for the CDR3: TGTGCCAGCAGTGCGACAGGGGGGCCCGGGGAGCTGTTTTTT.

The V gene is TRBV18, the J gene TRBJ2-3; TRBD2 matches at 8 bases. Germline CDR1 reads KGHSH; CDR2 reads LQKENI. This CDR3 region has 15 residues. Trimming took 4 bases from V and 2 from J; bases not matched to a gene: 5. This CDR3 is CASSQAGVFTDTQYF. DNA of the CDR3: TGTGCCAGCTCACAAGCGGGAGTCTTCACAGATACGCAGTATTTT.

The chain combines TRBV2 with TRBJ1-6, with D perhaps TRBD1 (6 bases). From germline, CDR1 is SNHLY and CDR2 FYNNEI. The CDR3 is made up of 16 amino acids. V lost 9 bases and J 8 bases, leaving 23 bases between the germline ends. The CDR3 nucleotides are TGTGCCAGTGGACGGGACACAGCTATCCCCTATTCACCCCTCCACTTT. This codes for CASGRDTAIPYSPLHF. Full variable domain (remainder filled in from reference TRBV2 and TRBJ1-6): EPEVTQTPSHQVTQMGQEVILRCVPISNHLYFYWYRQILGQKVEFLVSFYNNEISEKSEIFDDQFSVERPDGSNFTLKIRSTKLEDSAMYFCASGRDTAIPYSPLHFGNGTRLTVT.

This clone occurred a few times. This chain connects TRBV27 to TRBJ2-2; 12 bases align to TRBD2. The CDR3 contains 15 residues. CDR1 and CDR2 (germline): MNHEY, SMNVEV (reference sequence). V gave up 4 bases and J gave up 6 bases; unmatched junction bases: 3. The CDR3 loop reads CASSSSGRVAGELFF. CDR3 in DNA: TGTGCCAGCAGTTCTAGCGGGAGGGTCGCCGGGGAGCTGTTTTTT.

The chain joins TRBV21-1 to TRBJ1-2. TRBV21-1 is shown as a pseudogene. The CDR3 totals 16 residues. The CDR3 here is CASSTSQDDFLYGYTF. Written as DNA, the CDR3 is TGTGCCAGCAGCACCTCCCAAGACGACTTCCTCTATGGCTACACCTTC.

The V and J genes are TRBV6-5 and TRBJ1-1; the D is unclear. CDR1 and CDR2 from the germline V gene are MNHEY and SVGAGI. Trimming took 2 bases from V and 7 from J, leaving 8 bases between them. CDR3 length: 12 residues. The CDR3 sequence is CASSYQAGEAFF. CDR3 DNA sequence: TGTGCCAGCAGTTACCAGGCCGGTGAAGCTTTCTTT.